The clone carrying this T cell receptor beta chain was counted a single time. The V and J ends lost 2 bases and 9 bases respectively, with 17 bases between them. The CDR3 length is 16 residues. Germline lookup yields CDR1 SEHNR and CDR2 FQNEAQ (reference sequence). This sample is part of a study of cytomegalovirus exposure and HLA in healthy donors. With 60 Vbeta and 13 Jbeta primers, the PCR was carried out. The table came from immunoSEQ multiplex PCR; TCRdb's copy has only in-frame clones and leaves some out. The top ten clones hold approximately 5.8% of a sample with under 100,000 clones, 62% of them seen once.

The TCR comes from a woman in her thirties in good health and CMV-seropositive. Sequencing was carried out using PBMCs. This chain connects TRBV7-9 to TRBJ1-6; the D gene is possibly TRBD1 (5 bases). CDR3 loop: CASSLYTGPSPSPLHF. DNA of the CDR3: TGTGCCAGCAGCTTATATACAGGCCCCTCGCCTTCACCCCTCCACTTT.